These T cell receptor beta chains were read from a single sample in a study of cytomegalovirus exposure and HLA in healthy donors. The protocol was immunoSEQ multiplex PCR, while the TCRdb copy is restricted to in-frame clones and leaves out a portion. Its table lists roughly 100,000 clones. Source material: PBMCs. The receptors were sampled from a woman aged 25 to 39 in good health and CMV-seronegative. CDR3s include the opening cysteine and the closing phenylalanine or tryptophan. D genes are given only for firm matches.

d_gene	v_gene	j_gene	CDR3nt	CDR3aa
-	TRBV5-1	TRBJ2-1	TGCGCCAGCAGCTCTCCAAAGACCTCTAGAGAGTCCTACAATGAGCAGTTCTTC	CASSSPKTSRESYNEQFF
-	TRBV7-2	TRBJ1-4	TGTGCCAGCAGCTTAGGGAGAGATCAGGAAAAACTGTTTTTT	CASSLGRDQEKLFF
-	TRBV18	TRBJ2-3	TGTGCCAGCTCAGCGACAGAAGGAGATACGCAGTATTTT	CASSATEGDTQYF
-	TRBV9	TRBJ2-1	TGTGCCAGCAGCGTAGCTCCGGTATACAATGAGCAGTTCTTC	CASSVAPVYNEQFF
-	TRBV21-1	TRBJ2-1	TGTGCCAGCAGCAAGGGGCAGGGGTACTACAATGAGCAGTTCTTC	CASSKGQGYYNEQFF
-	TRBV30	TRBJ1-2	TGTGCCTGGAGTGTATCCGGGGAATCTAACTATGGCTACACCTTC	CAWSVSGESNYGYTF
-	TRBV11-2	TRBJ2-2	TGTGCCAGCAGCTCATCGACAGGGCGGGGCGGGGAGCTGTTTTTT	CASSSSTGRGGELFF
TRBD1	TRBV7-3	TRBJ2-2	TGTGCCAGCAGCCGGACAGGGGAGACGAACACCGGGGAGCTGTTTTTT	CASSRTGETNTGELFF
-	TRBV4-1	TRBJ2-7	TGCGCCAGCAGCCAAGGATGGGAGAGCCCCTACGAGCAGTACTTC	CASSQGWESPYEQYF
-	TRBV6-6	TRBJ2-7	TGTGCCAGCAGTTACTCGATCGCGGGGAGCTCCTACGAGCAGTACTTC	CASSYSIAGSSYEQYF
-	TRBV28	TRBJ1-1	TGTGCCAGCAACCCCCGGGGTGAACTACTGAACACTGAAGCTTTCTTT	CASNPRGELLNTEAFF
TRBD1	TRBV6-5	TRBJ1-5	TGTGCCAGCAGCACAGGGGGAAAACAGCCCCAGCATTTT	CASSTGGKQPQHF
-	TRBV27	TRBJ2-7	TGTGCCAGCAGTTTCCAGGGGTTCCACGAGCAGTACTTC	CASSFQGFHEQYF
TRBD1	TRBV7-3	TRBJ1-6	TGTGCCAGTCTGGACGAGAGTGGGACAGGGAGGACCTATAATTCACCCCTCCACTTT	CASLDESGTGRTYNSPLHF
-	TRBV19	TRBJ2-7	TGTGCCAGTAGTAACGCGGCCGAGCAGTACTTC	CASSNAAEQYF
-	TRBV29-1	TRBJ2-7	TGCAGCGTTGTTAGCGGAGAACCCTACGAGCAGTACTTC	CSVVSGEPYEQYF